The clone carrying this TCR beta chain has more than one count but fewer than ten. As the sequencing template, cDNA was produced by extracting RNA and reverse transcribing it. Produced via immunoSEQ multiplex PCR; TCRdb's table is partial and in-frame only. The repertoire holds 110,000 or so clones, roughly two fifths seen once, with approximately 2.8% in the top ten. This CDR3 is built from 11 residues. V lost 5 bases and J 8 bases, leaving 9 bases between the germline ends. CDR1 is SEHNR and CDR2 is FQNEAQ in the germline V gene (reference sequence). The source of the sample is a study of CD8+ T cells in alopecia areata. Background on the study: A regimen of oral tofacitinib, 5 to 10 mg twice daily, was given to treated patients.

The receptor was isolated from a human donor with alopecia areata. Sequenced material: CD4+ T cells sorted from blood. The V call is TRBV7-9, the J call TRBJ1-1; D gene ambiguous. CDR3 DNA sequence: TGTGCCAGCAGCCCCTCGGTAGAAGCTTTCTTT. Its protein is CASSPSVEAFF.